The rows below give T cell receptor beta chains drawn from one sample of a study of identical twins. TCRdb reprocessed the 5' RACE reads via MiXCR and lists one record per CDR3 protein. This table has around 340,000 distinct CDR3 sequences, 8.5% to 10% appearing once. Sample: naive T cells sorted from blood. The receptors derive from a woman in her 50s in good health. Both conserved end residues are part of each CDR3. Fields, in order: V gene, CDR3 length, J gene, D gene, clone size, CDR3 DNA, CDR3 protein. D genes are given only for firm matches. Clone size appears in some rows only: once, few, many, or a class for an expanded clone.

>TRBV11-2|15|TRBJ2-2|-|many
TGTGCCAGCAGCCGCCAGGGACCCTACACCGGGGAGCTGTTTTTT
CASSRQGPYTGELFF
>TRBV24-1|13|TRBJ1-5|-|few
TGTGCCACCAGTGAGTGGGGCACTCAGCCCCAGCATTTT
CATSEWGTQPQHF
>TRBV6-5|14|TRBJ2-4|-|-
TGTGCCAGCAGTCCCGGGACCCAGTGGAACATTCAGTACTTC
CASSPGTQWNIQYF
>TRBV11-2|14|TRBJ2-3|-|few
TGTGCCAGCAGCTTCAGCTCGACCACACATACGCAGTATTTT
CASSFSSTTHTQYF
>TRBV11-2|17|TRBJ2-7|TRBD2|-
TGTGCCAGCAGCCGAGATTTGGCGGGACTAGCGGGCCCCGAGCAGTACTTC
CASSRDLAGLAGPEQYF
>TRBV29-1|14|TRBJ2-3|TRBD2|-
TGCAGCGTTTGGGGCGGGAGTGGCACAGATACGCAGTATTTT
CSVWGGSGTDTQYF
>TRBV23-1|19|TRBJ2-1|TRBD2|-
TGCGCCAGCAGTCACCCAGACAGCCAGACTAGCGCTCGATACAATGAGCAGTTCTTC
CASSHPDSQTSARYNEQFF
>TRBV5-1|18|TRBJ2-2|TRBD2|-
TGCGCCAGCAGATCGACTAGCGGCCGACCCCCGGGCACCGGGGAGCTGTTTTTT
CASRSTSGRPPGTGELFF
>TRBV5-1|14|TRBJ2-7|-|many
TGCGCCAGCAGCTTGCCTATGAACTCCTACGAGCAGTACTTC
CASSLPMNSYEQYF
>TRBV6-1|12|TRBJ2-7|-|-
TGTGCCAGCAGTACCAGCCTCTCCGAGCAGTACTTC
CASSTSLSEQYF
>TRBV12-3/TRBV12-4|13|TRBJ1-3|-|-
TGTGCCAGCAGTTTTACGGCTGGAAACACCATATATTTT
CASSFTAGNTIYF
>TRBV7-9|11|TRBJ2-1|-|many
TGTGCCAGCAGCGAATACAATGAGCAGTTCTTC
CASSEYNEQFF
>TRBV29-1|13|TRBJ2-1|-|many
TGCAGCGTTGGTGCCGAAGGGGAGCATGAGCAGTTCTTC
CSVGAEGEHEQFF
>TRBV5-1|13|TRBJ1-1|-|few
TGCGCCAGCAGCCGGCAGCAGAACACTGAAGCTTTCTTT
CASSRQQNTEAFF
>TRBV30|13|TRBJ1-1|-|few
TGTGCCTTAAACCGGGGCGGGAACACTGAAGCTTTCTTT
CALNRGGNTEAFF
>TRBV19|12|TRBJ2-2|-|few
TGTGCCAGTAGTATTCCCGCCGGGGAGCTGTTTTTT
CASSIPAGELFF
>TRBV5-1|12|TRBJ2-7|-|few
TGCGCCAGCCGGGACAACTCCTACGAGCAGTACTTC
CASRDNSYEQYF
>TRBV24-1|12|TRBJ1-1|TRBD1|-
TGTGCCACCAGTGACACGACAGGGCGAGCTTTCTTT
CATSDTTGRAFF
>TRBV10-3|14|TRBJ2-7|TRBD2|-
TGTGCCATCACCCAAGGAACTAGCGGCAACGAGCAGTACTTC
CAITQGTSGNEQYF
>TRBV18|16|TRBJ2-1|TRBD2|few
TGTGCCAGCTCCCCCCCCGGGACTAGCGGGAGTAATGAGCAGTTCTTC
CASSPPGTSGSNEQFF
>TRBV5-4|14|TRBJ2-1|TRBD2|-
TGTGCCAGCAGCGGACGGGGACTAGCGGTCGCGCAGTTCTTC
CASSGRGLAVAQFF
>TRBV5-1|18|TRBJ2-3|TRBD2|many
TGCGCCAGCAGAGCTAGCGGAATCCCAATCACCCCGACGGATACGCAGTATTTT
CASRASGIPITPTDTQYF
>TRBV15|14|TRBJ1-1|-|-
TGTGCCACCAGCACCCCGTCGCGGGGGACTGAAGCTTTCTTT
CATSTPSRGTEAFF
>TRBV6-5|14|TRBJ2-6|TRBD2|-
TGTGCCAGCCTGGGAGGGGCAGGGGCCAACGTCCTGACTTTC
CASLGGAGANVLTF
>TRBV4-1|15|TRBJ2-5|TRBD1|many
TGCGCCAGCAGCCAAACAGGGGCTCAGGGAGAGACCCAGTACTTC
CASSQTGAQGETQYF
>TRBV7-2|14|TRBJ2-2|-|few
TGTGCCAGCAGTCAACTCATCGTACCCGGGGAGCTGTTTTTT
CASSQLIVPGELFF
>TRBV6-6|12|TRBJ1-1|-|-
TGTGCCAGCAGTCAGATCGACACTGAAGCTTTCTTT
CASSQIDTEAFF
>TRBV7-9|14|TRBJ2-1|-|-
TGTGCCAGCAGCTTAGTGGGTGCGGGGAATGAGCAGTTCTTC
CASSLVGAGNEQFF
>TRBV27|16|TRBJ2-1|-|many
TGTGCCAGCAGTTTATCGGTAGGCGATACCTACAATGAGCAGTTCTTC
CASSLSVGDTYNEQFF